This is a list of T cell receptor beta chains from one sample in a study of shared clonotypes between healthy human individuals. Generated by immunoSEQ multiplex PCR, the TCRdb table keeps only in-frame clones and is missing some. The data contain around 1.4 million clones, approximately 98.5% of them seen just once; the ten biggest clones take up approximately 0.38%. Source material: naive CD4+ T cells sorted from blood. Every receptor here comes from a man aged 30 to 45 in good health. CDR3s include the opening cysteine and the closing phenylalanine or tryptophan. D genes are given only for firm matches. Not every row has a clone size; where given, it reads once, few, many or a size class.

abundance,j_gene,v_gene,d_gene,CDR3nt,CDR3aa
NA,TRBJ1-2,TRBV25-1,NA,TGTGCCAGCAGTGAAGACGGACGGAGCTATGGCTACACCTTC,CASSEDGRSYGYTF
once,TRBJ2-6,TRBV4-1,TRBD1,TGCGCCAGCAGCCAAGCTTCACGACAGGGGCGTTCTGGGGCCAACGTCCTGACTTTC,CASSQASRQGRSGANVLTF
NA,TRBJ1-2,TRBV4-2,NA,TGTGCCAGCAGCCAAGAAGCAGGGAAGGGGTATGGCTACACCTTC,CASSQEAGKGYGYTF
NA,TRBJ1-1,TRBV5-1,NA,TGCGCCAGCAGCTTGGGTCCAGGGAACACTGAAGCTTTCTTT,CASSLGPGNTEAFF
NA,TRBJ2-5,TRBV30,NA,TGTGCCTGGAGTCGTAGTCAGAAGGGAGGAGAGACCCAGTACTTC,CAWSRSQKGGETQYF
NA,TRBJ2-7,TRBV7-8,NA,TGTGCCAGCAGCTTAGCGAGGGTCGGCTACGAGCAGTACTTC,CASSLARVGYEQYF
NA,TRBJ2-7,TRBV5-1,TRBD1,TGCGCCAGCAGCTTGGGGACAGGGGCGATAACCTACGAGCAGTACTTC,CASSLGTGAITYEQYF
NA,TRBJ2-1,TRBV10-1,TRBD2,TGCGCCAGCAGTGAACGGACTAGCGGGGGCAATGAGCAGTTCTTC,CASSERTSGGNEQFF
NA,TRBJ2-5,TRBV5-6,NA,TGTGCCAGCAGCTCAGGATTCGTCCGCGGGGAGACCCAGTACTTC,CASSSGFVRGETQYF
NA,TRBJ2-7,TRBV4-1,NA,TGCGCCAGCAGCCAAGTTGGGACCACCGTCACCTACGAGCAGTACTTC,CASSQVGTTVTYEQYF
NA,TRBJ2-1,TRBV14,TRBD2,TGTGCCAGCAGCCAGGGACTAGCGGGTTTCGCCTACAATGAGCAGTTCTTC,CASSQGLAGFAYNEQFF
NA,TRBJ2-6,TRBV18,NA,TGTGCCAGCTCACCCCGGACAGTTTCTGCCACTTCTGGGGCCAACGTCCTGACTTTC,CASSPRTVSATSGANVLTF
NA,TRBJ2-7,TRBV29-1,NA,TGCAGCGTTGTAGTCCTGTTAACCTACGAGCAGTACTTC,CSVVVLLTYEQYF
NA,TRBJ2-7,TRBV4-3,TRBD2,TGCGCCAGCAGCCAAGGGACTAGCGGGAGTTACTCCTACGAGCAGTACTTC,CASSQGTSGSYSYEQYF
NA,TRBJ2-7,TRBV7-6,TRBD1,TGTGCCAGCAGCTTAGCAACAGCCGGGACAGGGAACTCCTACGAGCAGTACTTC,CASSLATAGTGNSYEQYF
NA,TRBJ1-5,TRBV23-1,NA,TGCGCCAGCAGTCAATCGCGACCTCGGCCTCGACCCAATCAGCCCCAGCATTTT,CASSQSRPRPRPNQPQHF
NA,TRBJ2-5,TRBV14,NA,TGTGCCAGCAGCCAAGAGAGGGGTCCTGTGTATGCGGCGGAGACCCAGTACTTC,CASSQERGPVYAAETQYF
once,TRBJ2-5,TRBV18,NA,TGTGCCAGCTCACCGGCTGTGGAGACCCAGTACTTC,CASSPAVETQYF
NA,TRBJ2-5,TRBV20-1,TRBD1,TGCAGTGCTGACAGGGCAGAGACCCAGTACTTC,CSADRAETQYF
NA,TRBJ2-5,TRBV29-1,NA,TGCAGCGTTGGGGGGTCCCTAATAGAGACCCAGTACTTC,CSVGGSLIETQYF
NA,TRBJ2-1,TRBV20-1,TRBD2,TGCAGTGCTAGGGGGAGGGGTGAGCAGTTCTTC,CSARGRGEQFF
NA,TRBJ1-3,TRBV9,TRBD1,TGTGCCAGCAGCTTCCACAGGGGGCAGAGCTCTGGAAACACCATATATTTT,CASSFHRGQSSGNTIYF
NA,TRBJ2-3,TRBV5-1,NA,TGCGCCAGCTACGAGCAGGGGTGGACAGATACGCAGTATTTT,CASYEQGWTDTQYF
NA,TRBJ2-2,TRBV5-1,NA,TGCGCCAGCAGCTTGGGAGGGACGGCGAACACCGGGGAGCTGTTTTTT,CASSLGGTANTGELFF
once,TRBJ1-3,TRBV6-1,NA,TGTGCCAGCAGCACACGCTCTGGAAACACCATATATTTT,CASSTRSGNTIYF
NA,TRBJ2-7,TRBV29-1,TRBD1,TGCAGCGTTGGACAGGGCCCTAGGACGGAGCAGTACTTC,CSVGQGPRTEQYF
NA,TRBJ2-7,TRBV11-2,TRBD2,TGTGCCAGCCGCAATCGCGGGGGGCGATTATACGAGCAGTACTTC,CASRNRGGRLYEQYF
NA,TRBJ2-5,TRBV10-2,NA,TGCGCCAGCAGTGAGTCCGCACGAGGGAGTGCCCAGTACTTC,CASSESARGSAQYF
NA,TRBJ1-1,TRBV28,NA,TGTGCCAGCAGACGATCGGGGGGCTTAGGTGAAGCTTTCTTT,CASRRSGGLGEAFF
once,TRBJ2-7,TRBV29-1,TRBD1,TGCAGCGTTGAATACCTTGCAGGGGGCGAATACGAGCAGTACTTC,CSVEYLAGGEYEQYF
NA,TRBJ2-2,TRBV7-8,NA,TGTGCCAGCCAGGGGGAGGGCATGTGGAACACCGGGGAGCTGTTTTTT,CASQGEGMWNTGELFF
NA,TRBJ2-1,TRBV7-2,TRBD2,TGTGCCAGCAGCTTGACTAGCGGGAGGGCCGGTTTAAATGAGCAGTTCTTC,CASSLTSGRAGLNEQFF
NA,TRBJ2-1,TRBV6-5,TRBD2,TGTGCCAGCAGATGGAGCGGGAGCCTTGGTGAGCAGTTCTTC,CASRWSGSLGEQFF
NA,TRBJ2-5,TRBV11-2,TRBD2,TGTGCCAGCAGCTTAGCTGGATATCGGCGGGAGCTTGAGACCCAGTACTTC,CASSLAGYRRELETQYF
NA,TRBJ1-3,TRBV2,NA,TGTGCCAGCACCAGTTCCTCCTCTGGAAACACCATATATTTT,CASTSSSSGNTIYF